The 2 T cell receptor beta chains below all came from one sample that was sequenced in a study of T cells in localized non-small cell lung cancer. The table came from immunoSEQ multiplex PCR; TCRdb's copy has only in-frame clones and leaves some out. The table includes approximately 83,000 clones, more than 75% detected once. This material consisted of peripheral blood, taken before any cancer treatment. The receptors shown here come from a woman between 40 and 69 years old with stage I squamous cell lung carcinoma.

The chain recombines TRBV30 with TRBJ1-1; D ambiguous. The CDR3 contains 13 residues. The V end lost 4 bases, the J end lost 0 bases, and 9 bases lay between the germline ends. Germline CDR1 GTSNPN, CDR2 SVGIG (reference sequence). CDR3 nucleotide sequence: TGTGCCTGGACATACCAGTTGAACACTGAAGCTTTCTTT. The encoded protein is CAWTYQLNTEAFF.

V usage is TRBV27 and J usage is TRBJ1-6; no firm D call. Germline V gives CDR1 MNHEY, CDR2 SMNVEV (reference sequence). The length of the CDR3 is 15 residues. The V and J ends lost 4 bases and 5 bases respectively, with 12 bases between them. CDR3 residues: CASSSLGQNNSPLHF. The CDR3 DNA is TGTGCCAGCAGTTCACTAGGGCAGAATAATTCACCCCTCCACTTT.